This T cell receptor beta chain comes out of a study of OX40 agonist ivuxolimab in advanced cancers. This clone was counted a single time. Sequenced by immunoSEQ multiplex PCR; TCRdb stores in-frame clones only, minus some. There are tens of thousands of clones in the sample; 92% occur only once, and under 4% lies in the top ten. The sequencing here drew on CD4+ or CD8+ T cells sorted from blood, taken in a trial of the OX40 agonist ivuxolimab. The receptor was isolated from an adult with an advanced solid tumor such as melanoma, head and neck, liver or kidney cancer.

The CDR3 DNA is TGTGCCAGCAGTTTCGGACAGTCTTCCTTGGGGGCACCCCTCCACTTT. It codes for CASSFGQSSLGAPLHF. The chain is built from TRBV6-5 and TRBJ1-6; tentative D call: TRBD1 (6 bases). V was trimmed by 4 bases and J by 11 bases, leaving 21 bases between them. From germline, CDR1 is MNHEY and CDR2 SVGAGI. CDR3 size: 16 residues.